These 4 T cell receptor beta chains share one sample of origin, sequenced in a study of T-cell reconstitution after alpha-beta-depleted transplantation in children. Unique molecular identifiers were incorporated into the prepared TCRbeta library. TCRdb reprocessed the PCR reads via MiXCR and lists one record per CDR3 protein. Counted here are 300,000 to 400,000 distinct CDR3 sequences, around 16% occurring once; the ten biggest clones make up approximately 44%. The material was PBMCs, mostly from graft donor cells, obtained 360 days after TCRalphabeta/CD19-depleted stem cell transplant. All receptors come from a male patient between 2 and 10 years old who had a stem cell transplant for acute lymphoblastic leukemia, so the T cells may come from the graft donor.

This clonotype has ten or more counts. This sequence joins TRBV5-1 and TRBJ2-7; D is ambiguous. Germline V CDR1 and CDR2: SGHRS, YFSETQ. V was trimmed by 1 base and J by 3 bases, leaving 8 bases between them. The CDR3 has 13 residues. The CDR3 DNA reads TGCGCCAGCAGCTTGTTTACAGACTACGAGCAGTACTTC. It translates to CASSLFTDYEQYF.

The chain recombines TRBV20-1 with TRBJ2-1, with 10 bases aligning to TRBD2. The CDR3 runs 16 residues. Germline loops: CDR1 DFQATT, CDR2 SNEGSKA (reference sequence). J lost 7 bases, V lost 0 bases, and 9 bases had no gene match. This CDR3 reads CSARDKEAGGPNEQFF. The CDR3 bases are TGCAGTGCTAGAGATAAGGAAGCGGGAGGGCCTAATGAGCAGTTCTTC.

The J gene is TRBJ2-5, the V gene TRBV6-1; unclear D gene. Germline CDR1 MNHNS, CDR2 SASEGT. The ends were cut back, 3 bases at V and 3 bases at J, with 11 bases in the middle. This CDR3 region has 14 residues. The CDR3 DNA reads as TGTGCCAGCAGTGAGACAAGTTGGAAAGAGACCCAGTACTTC. Amino acid sequence: CASSETSWKETQYF.

This clonotype was seen many times. The CDR3 nucleotides are TGCAGTGCCGTACTATCGGCCCTCTCCTACGAGCAGTACTTC. Protein sequence: CSAVLSALSYEQYF. The V call is TRBV20-1, the J call TRBJ2-7; D not certain. This CDR3 is built from 14 residues. Trimming removed 6 bases from V and 0 bases from J, with 15 bases in between. The germline V gene encodes CDR1 DFQATT and CDR2 SNEGSKA (reference sequence).